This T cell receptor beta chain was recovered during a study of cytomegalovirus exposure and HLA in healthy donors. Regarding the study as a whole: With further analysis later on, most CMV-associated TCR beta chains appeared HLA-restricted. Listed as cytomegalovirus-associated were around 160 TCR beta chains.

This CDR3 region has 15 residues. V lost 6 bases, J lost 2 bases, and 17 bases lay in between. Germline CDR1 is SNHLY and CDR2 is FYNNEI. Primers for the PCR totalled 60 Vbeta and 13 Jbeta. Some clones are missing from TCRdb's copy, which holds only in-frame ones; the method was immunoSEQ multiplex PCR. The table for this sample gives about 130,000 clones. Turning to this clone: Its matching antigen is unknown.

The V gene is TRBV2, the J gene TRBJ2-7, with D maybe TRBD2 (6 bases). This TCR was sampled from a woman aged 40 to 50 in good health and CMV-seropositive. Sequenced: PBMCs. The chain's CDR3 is CASSSSGWAPYEQYF. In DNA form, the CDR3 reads TGTGCCAGCAGCTCAAGCGGGTGGGCCCCCTACGAGCAGTACTTC.